This record looks at one T cell receptor beta chain sequence and its context. Its antigen remains unknown. The CDR3 end lies 3 residues beyond the end of the read and is filled in from the germline J gene. Sequencing was performed with immunoSEQ multiplex PCR; in TCRdb, only in-frame clones are kept and a portion is missing. The data show tens of thousands of clones, and the top ten clones hold around 3%. This entry comes from a study of T cells in women clearing cervical HPV infection. In the study overall: No precancer developed; the control's incident HPV16 infection cleared within 12 months.

The CDR3 is 17 residues long. V was trimmed by 1 base and J by 3 bases, leaving 22 bases between them. Looked up from germline, CDR1 is SQVTM and CDR2 is ANQGSEA. Study-level findings and limits: A classifier using richness and V gene abundances reached an AUC of about 0.83.

The J gene is TRBJ2-7, the V gene TRBV29-1, with D perhaps TRBD2 (5 bases). The sequenced sample was blood buffy coat. This clonotype originated in a woman between 18 and 70 years old with a cervical HPV16 infection that either progressed to CIN3+ or cleared (not recorded which). The CDR3 protein is CSVEAFSGFSFVYEQYF. CDR3 DNA, as far as it was read: TGCAGCGTTGAAGCCTTTTCGGGGTTCAGCTTTGTCTACGAG.